Detailed here is one T cell receptor beta chain. The antigen remains unidentified. This specimen comes from a study of vaccination effects on CD4 cells after COVID-19. Looking at the study overall: CD4+ T cells specific for antigen were expanded with viral peptide pools by the ViraFEST assay before sequencing. Post-vaccine sampling occurred a median 72 days after the second dose. Findings and limits, study-wide: Whether induced by infection or by vaccine, clones showed marked clonal contraction late after vaccination.

The culture ran for approximately 11 days before CD4+ T cells were isolated. Between March and December 2020, the person had a SARS-CoV-2 infection that PCR confirmed. Everyone in the study got two shots of either the BNT162b2 or mRNA-1273 vaccine. On days 3 and 7, fresh IL-2 medium replaced half the medium. Sequenced by immunoSEQ multiplex PCR; TCRdb stores in-frame clones only, minus some. The profile shows about 50,000 clones, 65% to 75% of them singletons. This sample comprised CD4+ T cells from PBMCs cultured without peptide, obtained after COVID-19 vaccination. This TCR derives from a human donor who had a prior SARS-CoV-2 infection.

Here the CDR3 reads CASSQGLADTYEQYF. The CDR3 DNA reads TGCGCCAGCAGCCAAGGACTAGCGGACACCTACGAGCAGTACTTC. The rearrangement uses TRBV4-1 and TRBJ2-7; 9 bases line up with TRBD2. The J segment lost 2 bases and the V segment lost 1 base, leaving 3 bases of the junction unmatched. Germline lookup yields CDR1 MGHRA and CDR2 YSYEKL. The CDR3 runs to 15 residues.